A selection of T cell receptor beta chains follows, all from one sample in a study of HIV-infected patients and healthy controls. MiXCR, applied by TCRdb to the 5' RACE reads, yields one record per CDR3 protein. Of about 16,000 distinct CDR3 sequences in the sample, 8% to 10% are singletons; the top ten hold roughly 4.6%. The sequencing sample was made of blood. All receptors derive from an adult in good health. CDR3s include the opening cysteine and the closing phenylalanine or tryptophan. D genes are given only for firm matches. A row's size may be missing; if present it is once, few, many or a size class.

D gene,V gene,J gene,clone size,CDR3 protein,CDR3 DNA
.,TRBV24-1,TRBJ1-5,many,CATSDLLTNQPQHF,TGTGCCACCAGTGATTTACTAACCAATCAGCCCCAGCATTTT
.,TRBV28,TRBJ1-1,medium-sized,CASSEGTGTEAFF,TGTGCCAGCAGTGAGGGTACGGGGACTGAAGCTTTCTTT
TRBD2,TRBV5-1,TRBJ2-3,many,CASSLSHGRETDTQYF,TGCGCCAGCAGCTTGTCGCACGGGAGGGAAACAGATACGCAGTATTTT
.,TRBV7-3,TRBJ1-5,many,CASSLTPGNQPQHF,TGTGCCAGCAGCTTAACGCCGGGAAATCAGCCCCAGCATTTT
.,TRBV14,TRBJ2-1,few,CASSQVDDGNEQFF,TGTGCCAGCAGCCAGGTGGACGATGGCAATGAGCAGTTCTTC
.,TRBV7-6,TRBJ2-1,many,CASSQDHNEQFF,TGTGCCAGCAGCCAGGATCACAATGAGCAGTTCTTC
.,TRBV6-5,TRBJ2-5,.,CASRPLGAISGQETQYF,TGTGCCAGCAGGCCACTCGGTGCTATTTCGGGCCAAGAGACCCAGTACTTC
.,TRBV28,TRBJ2-5,many,CASSYPGAQWETQYF,TGTGCCAGCAGTTACCCAGGGGCCCAGTGGGAGACCCAGTACTTC
.,TRBV11-1,TRBJ1-2,many,CASSPTGSWGYTF,TGTGCCAGCAGCCCGACAGGTTCTTGGGGCTACACCTTC
.,TRBV7-8,TRBJ2-5,many,CASSSLVWQPRDQETQYF,TGTGCCAGCAGCTCCCTTGTCTGGCAGCCGCGGGACCAAGAGACCCAGTACTTC
.,TRBV3-1,TRBJ2-4,.,CASSQDVGGYGIQYF,TGTGCCAGCAGCCAAGATGTTGGGGGTTACGGCATTCAGTACTTC
TRBD2,TRBV6-4,TRBJ2-2,few,CASSGTSTGELFF,TGTGCCAGCAGTGGGACTAGCACCGGGGAGCTGTTTTTT
.,TRBV5-1,TRBJ1-2,many,CASSLGQANYGYTF,TGCGCCAGCAGCTTGGGACAGGCAAACTATGGCTACACCTTC
.,TRBV6-4,TRBJ2-2,medium-sized,CASSDRDTGELFF,TGTGCCAGCAGTGACAGGGACACCGGGGAGCTGTTTTTT
.,TRBV6-6,TRBJ1-2,medium-sized,CASSYLVYTF,TGTGCCAGCAGTTACTTGGTCTACACCTTC
.,TRBV13,TRBJ1-6,many,CASSLGHQSPLHF,TGTGCCAGCAGCCTCGGACATCAATCACCCCTCCACTTT
TRBD2,TRBV4-2,TRBJ2-1,many,CASSPPGLQENYNEQFF,TGTGCCAGCAGCCCGCCGGGACTACAGGAGAACTACAATGAGCAGTTCTTC
TRBD1,TRBV3-1,TRBJ1-2,medium-sized,CASSQYRGHGYGYTF,TGTGCCAGCAGCCAATACAGGGGGCACGGCTATGGCTACACCTTC
TRBD1,TRBV29-1,TRBJ2-1,.,CSVEGTGQSYNEQFF,TGCAGCGTTGAAGGGACGGGACAGAGCTACAATGAGCAGTTCTTC
.,TRBV20-1,TRBJ2-3,medium-sized,CSAPMWGTDTQYF,TGCAGTGCCCCGATGTGGGGCACAGATACGCAGTATTTT
.,TRBV18,TRBJ2-5,many,CASSPDRGPETQYF,TGTGCCAGCTCACCGGATCGGGGGCCGGAGACCCAGTACTTC
TRBD1,TRBV14,TRBJ2-1,many,CASSQAVRGPNEQFF,TGTGCCAGCAGCCAAGCCGTGAGGGGGCCCAATGAGCAGTTCTTC
.,TRBV4-1,TRBJ2-7,.,CASSWGVVTLYEQYF,TGCGCCAGCTCCTGGGGGGTAGTGACCCTCTACGAGCAGTACTTC
TRBD2,TRBV30,TRBJ2-2,many,CAWSETGRDTGELFF,TGTGCCTGGAGTGAGACTGGGAGGGACACCGGGGAGCTGTTTTTT
TRBD1,TRBV24-1,TRBJ2-1,medium-sized,CATSELGQGGYNEQFF,TGTGCCACCAGTGAACTTGGACAGGGCGGCTACAATGAGCAGTTCTTC
.,TRBV11-2,TRBJ1-1,.,CASSLAGRPEAFF,TGTGCCAGCAGCTTAGCAGGGCGGCCTGAAGCTTTCTTT
TRBD1,TRBV2,TRBJ1-1,many,CASRYRGGTEAFF,TGTGCCAGCAGGTACAGGGGCGGCACTGAAGCTTTCTTT
.,TRBV18,TRBJ2-7,many,CASSPDRDPHAPEQYF,TGTGCCAGCTCACCGGACCGGGACCCCCACGCACCCGAGCAGTACTTC
.,TRBV3-1,TRBJ2-5,.,CASSDFRDIQETQYF,TGTGCCAGCAGCGATTTCCGGGACATCCAAGAGACCCAGTACTTC
TRBD2,TRBV20-1,TRBJ2-4,many,CSARVIAGEVKNIQYF,TGCAGTGCTAGAGTCATAGCGGGAGAGGTCAAAAACATTCAGTACTTC
TRBD2,TRBV28,TRBJ2-3,medium-sized,CASSPSTALAGADTQYF,TGTGCCAGCAGTCCCTCAACCGCTCTAGCGGGGGCAGATACGCAGTATTTT
TRBD1,TRBV7-2,TRBJ2-7,many,CASGWTGQNEQYF,TGTGCCAGCGGTTGGACAGGGCAGAACGAGCAGTACTTC
.,TRBV19,TRBJ2-1,few,CASTPEGLSASNEQFF,TGTGCCAGTACCCCCGAGGGACTCTCAGCCAGCAATGAGCAGTTCTTC
.,TRBV5-1,TRBJ1-1,many,CASSLMEYTEAFF,TGCGCCAGCAGCTTGATGGAATACACTGAAGCTTTCTTT
.,TRBV5-5,TRBJ2-1,many,CASSLFQGSDEQFF,TGTGCCAGCAGCTTGTTCCAGGGCAGCGATGAGCAGTTCTTC
.,TRBV19,TRBJ1-1,.,CASRAGRAFF,TGTGCCAGCCGGGCGGGGCGAGCTTTCTTT
.,TRBV7-9,TRBJ1-4,many,CASSENEKLFF,TGTGCCAGCAGCGAGAATGAAAAACTGTTTTTT
TRBD1,TRBV5-1,TRBJ2-1,few,CASSSTTGGKYNEQFF,TGCGCCAGCAGCTCTACGACAGGGGGTAAATACAATGAGCAGTTCTTC
TRBD2,TRBV12-3/TRBV12-4,TRBJ2-7,many,CASSLGLAGGSSYEQYF,TGTGCCAGCAGTTTAGGGTTAGCGGGAGGGAGCTCCTACGAGCAGTACTTC
.,TRBV7-2,TRBJ1-2,many,CASSPYGGYGYTF,TGTGCCAGCAGCCCATATGGGGGGTATGGCTACACCTTC
TRBD2,TRBV5-1,TRBJ2-3,few,CASSFVVTSGSWEADTQYF,TGCGCCAGCAGCTTTGTCGTGACTAGCGGGAGTTGGGAGGCAGATACGCAGTATTTT
.,TRBV7-2,TRBJ2-3,many,CASSLGRGLTSGTQYF,TGTGCCAGCAGCTTAGGCAGGGGACTGACGTCTGGTACGCAGTATTTT
TRBD1,TRBV6-6,TRBJ2-3,many,CASSSQGAFVDTQYF,TGTGCCAGCAGTTCCCAGGGGGCTTTCGTAGATACGCAGTATTTT
.,TRBV30,TRBJ2-6,few,CAWRNSGANVLTF,TGTGCCTGGAGAAATTCTGGGGCCAACGTCCTGACTTTC
.,TRBV7-2,TRBJ2-3,many,CASSSFKLGADTQYF,TGTGCCAGCAGCTCATTTAAGCTTGGCGCAGATACGCAGTATTTT
TRBD1,TRBV6-5,TRBJ1-5,many,CASSYGGGPYSNQPQHF,TGTGCCAGCAGTTACGGAGGGGGCCCCTATAGCAATCAGCCCCAGCATTTT
TRBD2,TRBV29-1,TRBJ2-3,many,CSVEVMGLRTDTQYF,TGCAGCGTTGAAGTGATGGGACTACGCACAGATACGCAGTATTTT
.,TRBV5-6,TRBJ1-1,.,CASSLNLNTEAFF,TGTGCCAGCAGCTTGAACCTGAACACTGAAGCTTTCTTT
.,TRBV9,TRBJ1-5,medium-sized,CASSVAPSQPQHF,TGTGCCAGCAGCGTAGCGCCTAGTCAGCCCCAGCATTTT
.,TRBV20-1,TRBJ1-5,many,CSARDMERGSQPQHF,TGCAGTGCTAGAGATATGGAACGGGGAAGTCAGCCCCAGCATTTT
TRBD2,TRBV20-1,TRBJ2-5,many,CSARKGLARQETQYF,TGCAGTGCTAGAAAAGGACTAGCTAGACAAGAGACCCAGTACTTC
.,TRBV7-2,TRBJ2-7,many,CASSFGNKLYEQYF,TGTGCCAGCAGCTTCGGGAATAAGCTGTACGAGCAGTACTTC
.,TRBV9,TRBJ1-4,many,CASSDSLRGEKLFF,TGTGCCAGCAGTGACAGCCTGAGGGGTGAAAAACTGTTTTTT
.,TRBV29-1,TRBJ2-3,many,CSVTTYLDQSPYF,TGCAGCGTAACTACATACCTGGACCAAAGCCCGTATTTT
.,TRBV6-5,TRBJ2-1,medium-sized,CASSYRSYNEEQFF,TGTGCCAGCAGTTACAGGTCCTACAATGAAGAGCAGTTCTTC